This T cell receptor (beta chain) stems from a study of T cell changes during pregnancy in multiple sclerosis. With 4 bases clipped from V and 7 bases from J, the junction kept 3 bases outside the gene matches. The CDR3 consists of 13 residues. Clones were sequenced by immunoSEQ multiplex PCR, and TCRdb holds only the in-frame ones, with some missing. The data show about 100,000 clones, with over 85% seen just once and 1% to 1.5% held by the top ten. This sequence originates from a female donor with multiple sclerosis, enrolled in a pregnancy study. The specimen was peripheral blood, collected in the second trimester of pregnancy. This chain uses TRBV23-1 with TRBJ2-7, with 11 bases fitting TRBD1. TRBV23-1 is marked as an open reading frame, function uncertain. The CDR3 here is CASSRDRGNEQYF. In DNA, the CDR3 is TGCGCCAGCAGTCGGGACAGGGGGAATGAGCAGTACTTC.